The clone carrying this T cell receptor beta chain occurred once. The sample comes from a study of blood T cell repertoires in COVID-19. Method: immunoSEQ multiplex PCR; TCRdb's copy keeps in-frame clones and lacks some. The repertoire consists of 130,000 to 150,000 clones, with 84% occurring once and the leading ten covering roughly two fifths. Sequencing input: peripheral blood. This clonotype originated in a human donor in a cohort sampled during active COVID-19.

In DNA, the CDR3 is TGTGCCAGCAGCGAGCAGGGGGCTGGGTACGAGCAGTACTTC. It codes for CASSEQGAGYEQYF. This rearrangement joins TRBV9 to TRBJ2-7, with 8 bases fitting TRBD1. The V segment lost 3 bases and the J segment 4 bases; nucleotides outside the gene matches: 6. The CDR3 has 14 amino acids. Germline CDR1 reads SGDLS; CDR2 reads YYNGEE. Complete variable domain (other parts from reference TRBV9 and TRBJ2-7): DSGVTQTPKHLITATGQRVTLRCSPRSGDLSVYWYQQSLDQGLQFLIQYYNGEERAKGNILERFSAQQFPDLHSELNLSSLELGDSALYFCASSEQGAGYEQYFGPGTRLTVT.